This TCR beta chain was observed in a study of OX40 agonist ivuxolimab in advanced cancers. Study at large: Each patient was given ivuxolimab into a vein every 2 weeks, at 0.01 to 10 mg/kg. A diagnosis of hepatocellular carcinoma, melanoma, renal cell or head and neck cancer was present in dose-escalation patients. Participants could have had prior anti-PD-1, anti-PD-L1 or anti-CTLA-4 therapy, and approximately 37% had some. Findings and limits, study-wide: Relative to CD4+ cells, CD8+ T cells on average had more expanded clones.

The assay was immunoSEQ multiplex PCR, and TCRdb's table has in-frame clones only and misses some. Of 25,000 to 30,000 clones listed, roughly 80% are singletons. In the case of this clone: What it binds is not known.

This CDR3 has 16 amino acids. V gave up 3 bases and J gave up 0 bases, with 13 bases separating them. The germline gives CDR1 SGDLS, CDR2 YYNGEE. The sequence was obtained from an adult with an advanced solid tumor such as melanoma, head and neck, liver or kidney cancer. This specimen was CD4+ or CD8+ T cells sorted from blood, taken in a trial of the OX40 agonist ivuxolimab. The chain uses TRBV9 and TRBJ2-1; D is possibly TRBD1 (6 bases). CDR3 sequence: CASSGVTGSSYNEQFF. The CDR3 DNA sequence: TGTGCCAGCAGCGGCGTAACAGGGTCCTCCTACAATGAGCAGTTCTTC.